Each of the 8 T cell receptor beta chains below was sequenced from the same sample in a study of shared clonotypes between healthy human individuals. Profiling relied on immunoSEQ multiplex PCR, and the TCRdb table lists in-frame clones only, not all of them. This table has about 2.4 million clones, 85% to 95% appearing once. Specimen: naive CD4+ T cells sorted from blood. The subset was: CD45RA+ positively selected. Receptors were obtained from a man younger than 35 in good health.

This clone was seen just once. The chain employs TRBV7-9 and TRBJ1-6, with D possibly being TRBD1 (5 bases). The CDR3 loop spans 13 amino acids. Looked up from germline, CDR1 is SEHNR and CDR2 is FQNEAQ (reference sequence). V lost 3 bases to trimming and J lost 10 bases, with 10 bases between them. In nucleotides, the CDR3 is TGTGCCAGCAGCTTTTTGGGGGAATCACCCCTCCACTTT. Amino acids: CASSFLGESPLHF.

This chain joins TRBV18 and TRBJ2-7; TRBD1 matches 10 bases. Germline V gives CDR1 KGHSH, CDR2 LQKENI. Germline trimming cut 5 bases from V and 2 bases from J; bases unmatched to any gene: 9. The CDR3 sequence is 16 residues long. The DNA for the CDR3 is TGTGCCAGCTCATCGCAGCAGGGACAGGGGACCTACGAGCAGTACTTC. It encodes CASSSQQGQGTYEQYF.

The chain couples TRBV7-8 to TRBJ2-1, with 10 bases that match TRBD2. J lost 0 bases, V lost 5 bases, and 4 bases had no gene match. The CDR3 spans 16 residues. Germline CDR1 reads SGHVS; CDR2 reads FQNEAQ. The CDR3 loop reads CASSRSGGSSYNEQFF. In DNA form, the CDR3 reads TGTGCCAGCAGCCGTAGCGGGGGGAGCTCCTACAATGAGCAGTTCTTC.

V and J are TRBV5-5 and TRBJ2-2; 10 bases line up with TRBD1. Trimming cost V 4 bases and J 6 bases; bases outside gene matches: 6. Germline V CDR1 and CDR2: SGHKS, YYEKEE (reference sequence). This CDR3 spans 15 amino acids. Here the CDR3 reads CASSAMTGGSGELFF. In DNA, the CDR3 is TGTGCCAGCAGCGCAATGACAGGGGGCTCCGGGGAGCTGTTTTTT.

The CDR3 here is CASSSGNEQFF. DNA of the CDR3: TGTGCCAGCAGTTCGGGGAATGAGCAGTTCTTC. V and J are TRBV6-5 and TRBJ2-1, with D perhaps TRBD2 (5 bases). Germline loops: CDR1 MNHEY, CDR2 SVGAGI. CDR3 length: 11 amino acids. Trimming took 4 bases from V and 7 from J, leaving 5 bases between them.

The J gene is TRBJ2-2, the V gene TRBV10-1, with D perhaps TRBD2 (6 bases). Per germline, CDR1 WNHNN and CDR2 SYGVQD (reference sequence). This CDR3 spans 20 amino acids. V was trimmed by 4 bases and J by 2 bases, leaving 26 bases between them. The DNA for the CDR3 is TGCGCCAGCAGTGGTCCTTTTCGGGAGAACAGATACCCTAACACCGGGGAGCTGTTTTTT. It specifies CASSGPFRENRYPNTGELFF.

Comment on this clone: Sequence at one end of the junction differs from germline and may be a read error. V gene TRBV7-7 combines with J gene TRBJ2-1; TRBD1 aligns across 8 bases. This CDR3 is built from 17 residues. Germline CDR1 is SSHAT and CDR2 is FNYEAQ (reference sequence). The DNA for the CDR3 is TGTGCTAGCAGCCCCACGACAGGGGCTCCCTCCTACAATGAGCAGTTCTTC. Amino acids: CASSPTTGAPSYNEQFF.

The chain links TRBV7-8 to TRBJ1-2; D gene uncertain. Deletions cut 5 bases from V and 10 bases from J, with 17 bases between. This CDR3 spans 13 amino acids. Germline V gene sequence: CDR1 SGHVS, CDR2 FQNEAQ. Here the CDR3 DNA reads TGTGCCAGCAGCCACTTGAGTCCGCTTCCCTACACCTTC. This translates into CASSHLSPLPYTF.